This T cell receptor beta chain emerged from a study of T cells after posttransplantation cyclophosphamide. Profiling relied on immunoSEQ multiplex PCR, and the TCRdb table lists in-frame clones only, not all of them. The data show tens of thousands of clones, roughly 73% seen once. CDR1 and CDR2 from the germline V gene are MNHEY and SMNVEV (reference sequence). CDR3 length equals 14 residues. V shed 6 bases and J 0 bases; nucleotides not matched to a gene: 4. Busulfan-fludarabine conditioning, marrow transplant, and cyclophosphamide on days +3 and +4 were administered. The chain recombines TRBV27 with TRBJ1-2; 7 bases fit TRBD1. The sample here was CD4+ T cells sorted from blood, taken 1,700 to 2,000 days after a stem cell transplant with posttransplant cyclophosphamide. The receptor was derived from a female patient in her 40s who received an allogeneic stem cell transplant from a related donor, was CMV-positive, and had no GVHD. Some T cells may be provided by the graft donor. The CDR3 region is CASRSTGANYGYTF. CDR3 nucleotide sequence: TGTGCCAGCAGATCCACAGGGGCTAACTATGGCTACACCTTC.